The entry that follows covers one T cell receptor beta chain sequence. The antigen is unknown. Primers for the PCR totalled 60 Vbeta and 13 Jbeta. The assay was immunoSEQ multiplex PCR, and TCRdb's table has in-frame clones only and misses some. Of just over 150,000 clones in the sample, around 80% were seen once. The record originates from a study of cytomegalovirus exposure and HLA in healthy donors. General study points: One later analysis reportedly identified an Asian-associated ancestry cluster that showed fewer N-insertions than the roughly 600-donor mean. Owing to their indistinguishability, certain V segments, notably TRBV6-2 and TRBV6-3, were excluded. For most TCR beta V segments, an earlier analysis put the productive rate at about 87% or about 30% of the time.

V lost 6 bases to trimming and J lost 5 bases, with 17 bases between them. Germline CDR1 MNHEY, CDR2 SMNVEV (reference sequence). CDR3 length equals 15 residues. This TCR derives from a man between 18 and 35 years old in good health and CMV-seronegative. Sequenced sample: PBMCs. The V gene is TRBV27, the J gene TRBJ1-5; maybe TRBD1 (5 bases). In DNA form, the CDR3 reads TGTGCCAGCAGGCAAACCCTAGGGGCACATCAGCCCCAGCATTTT. Its translation is CASRQTLGAHQPQHF.